The following is a TCR beta chain sequence with its context. Its antigen is not identified. Original methodology: Between-group CDR3 differences, defined by clinicopathological status, yielded a distant-metastasis classifier for papillary thyroid cancer. TCRdb reprocessed the PCR reads via MiXCR. It is TCRdb's table, rather than the study itself, that gives the V and J calls and clone size. The table includes under 20,000 clones, 27% detected once. CDR3 length: 16 residues. From germline, CDR1 is SGHKS and CDR2 YYEKEE (reference sequence). V was clipped by 2 bases and J by 4 bases, with 19 bases between them. The entire patient cohort was treatment-naive prior to thyroid surgery. This record comes from a study of metastatic and nonmetastatic thyroid tumors. Study details: From malignant and benign thyroid patients, repertoires in blood and in tumor or nodule tissue were compared.

Study observations and caveats: It was reported that TCR beta diversity was significantly higher in malignant thyroid tumors than benign nodules, in blood and tumor.

J is TRBJ2-7 and V is TRBV5-5, with D possibly being TRBD2 (6 bases). Sequenced sample: blood. The clonotype originates from a female donor with papillary thyroid cancer or a benign thyroid nodule (not recorded which). Some clones in this sample may be carry-over from other donors' samples. CDR3 coding DNA: TGTGCCAGCAGCTTAACAGGTTTGGGGGGTCGGTACGAGCAGTACTTC. The encoded protein is CASSLTGLGGRYEQYF.